The T cell receptor beta chain under discussion was sequenced for a study of tumor-infiltrating lymphocytes in primary liver carcinoma. With a constant-region primer, TCR beta cDNA was made from about 0.5 ug of total RNA. Amplification in three nested multiplex PCR rounds with slightly modified ARM-PCR gave rise to TCR beta libraries. In the first two PCR rounds, TRBV1-TRBV30 forward primers were paired with a C-beta reverse primer, and each round lasted roughly 10 cycles. Each CDR3 protein is one row after TCRdb ran MiXCR on the multiplex PCR reads. The sample has about 330,000 distinct CDR3 sequences, 65% seen once; the top ten hold about 6.5%. Details on this clonotype: A read error is likely, as this CDR3 ends without the conserved phenylalanine or tryptophan.

Germline values: CDR1 SQVTM, CDR2 ANQGSEA. This CDR3 has 11 residues. Unsorted whole blood supplied the blood RNA, and germline DNA was isolated too. The origin of this receptor is a man aged 35-49 years with primary liver carcinoma and hepatitis B virus infection. Sample: peripheral blood. The rearrangement links TRBV29-1 to TRBJ2-7; D perhaps matches TRBD1 (6 bases). The CDR3 region is CSVGQSYEQYL. The CDR3 coding sequence is TGTAGCGTTGGACAGTCCTACGAGCAGTACCTC.